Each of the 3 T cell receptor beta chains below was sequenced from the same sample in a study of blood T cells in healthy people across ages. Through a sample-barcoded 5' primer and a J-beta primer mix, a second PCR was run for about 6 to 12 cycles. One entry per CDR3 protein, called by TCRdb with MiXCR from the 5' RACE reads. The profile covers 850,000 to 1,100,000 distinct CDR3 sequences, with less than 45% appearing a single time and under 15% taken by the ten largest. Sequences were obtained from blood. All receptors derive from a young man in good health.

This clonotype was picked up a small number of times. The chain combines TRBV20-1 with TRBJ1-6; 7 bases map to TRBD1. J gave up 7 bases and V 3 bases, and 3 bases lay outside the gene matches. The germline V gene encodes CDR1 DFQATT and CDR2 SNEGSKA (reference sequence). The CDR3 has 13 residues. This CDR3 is CSASDRVNSPLHF. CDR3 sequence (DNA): TGCAGTGCTAGCGACAGGGTCAATTCACCCCTCCACTTT.

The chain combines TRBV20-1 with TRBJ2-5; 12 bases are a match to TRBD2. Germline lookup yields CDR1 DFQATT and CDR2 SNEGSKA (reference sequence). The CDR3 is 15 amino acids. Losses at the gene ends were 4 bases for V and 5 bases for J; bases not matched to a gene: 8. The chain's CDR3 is CSATSGGADMETQYF. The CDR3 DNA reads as TGCAGTGCTACTAGCGGGGGGGCCGATATGGAGACCCAGTACTTC.

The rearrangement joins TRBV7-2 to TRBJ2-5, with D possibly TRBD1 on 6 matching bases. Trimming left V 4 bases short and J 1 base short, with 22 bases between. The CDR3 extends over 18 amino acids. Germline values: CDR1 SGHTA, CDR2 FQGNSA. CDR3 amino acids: CASSSQPPGHISQETQYF. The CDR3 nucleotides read TGTGCCAGCAGCTCCCAACCGCCGGGACATATAAGCCAAGAGACCCAGTACTTC.